Below, one T cell receptor beta chain is given with its context. The sample is drawn from a study of blood T cell repertoires in COVID-19. Study information: Acute and convalescent COVID-19 specimens originated in the United States, Italy and Spain. Sources were T cells, B-cell-depleted T cells, or PBMCs; the material itself was cDNA or gDNA.

V shed 5 bases and J 4 bases; nucleotides not matched to a gene: 7. This CDR3 is 15 amino acids long. Germline V gene sequence: CDR1 MDHEN, CDR2 SYDVKM. As originally analysed: Reference gene primers were amplified, and this amplification served to estimate nucleated cell counts. The repertoire was sequenced with immunoSEQ multiplex PCR; TCRdb's copy has only in-frame clones and lacks some. V, J and clone size were drawn from that table, and D and trimming were deduced from the DNA. This table holds some 80,000 clones, roughly 88% found once. The specimen was peripheral blood. The source is a human donor in a cohort sampled during active COVID-19. The chain links TRBV28 to TRBJ1-3; 8 bases agree with TRBD1. The CDR3 sequence is CASSAQGARGNTIYF. The CDR3 nucleotides read TGTGCCAGCAGTGCTCAGGGGGCCCGAGGAAACACCATATATTTT. The whole variable domain, remainder taken from reference TRBV28 and TRBJ1-3, is DVKVTQSSRYLVKRTGEKVFLECVQDMDHENMFWYRQDPGLGLRLIYFSYDVKMKEKGDIPEGYSVSREKKERFSLILESASTNQTSMYLCASSAQGARGNTIYFGEGSWLTVV.